This T cell receptor (beta chain) is drawn from a study of blood T cell repertoires in COVID-19. At the level of the study: Donors in the United States, Italy and Spain gave samples during acute or convalescent COVID-19. From T cells, B-cell-depleted T cells, or PBMCs came the material, which was cDNA or gDNA.

The CDR3 totals 17 residues. Germline V gene lookup returns CDR1 SGHVS and CDR2 FQNEAQ. V shed 5 bases and J shed 1 base, with 19 bases lying between them. Original processing methods: From reference gene primer amplification, estimates of nucleated cell counts were derived. Libraries were prepared by immunoSEQ multiplex PCR; TCRdb keeps only in-frame clonotypes and omits some of them. The D gene and trimming were derived from the DNA, and the V and J assignments and clone size from that table. The table has roughly 260,000 clones, about 89% seen once; the top ten hold approximately 9.8%. The rearrangement links TRBV7-8 to TRBJ2-3, with D possibly matching TRBD2 (7 bases). The source of this sequence is a man between 40 and 49 years old who had recovered from COVID-19. Specimen: peripheral blood. CDR3 coding DNA: TGTGCCAGCAGCCCGACCCGGGGAGGGGGGGGCACAGATACGCAGTATTTT. It specifies CASSPTRGGGGTDTQYF.